The present T cell receptor (beta chain) was sequenced within a study of blood T cell repertoires in COVID-19. Per the original methods: How many nucleated cells were present was estimated from reference gene primer amplification. Clones were read by immunoSEQ multiplex PCR, and TCRdb kept only the in-frame ones, dropping some. D and trimming were read from the DNA, whereas the V and J calls and clone size are those reported in that table. The repertoire holds approximately 500,000 clones, with 89% as singletons. While infection was still active, Seattle patients were enrolled and then followed longitudinally. From germline, CDR1 is LNHNV and CDR2 YYDKDF (reference sequence). CDR3 length: 15 residues. V lost 5 bases, J lost 7 bases, and 17 bases lay in between.

Sample: peripheral blood. The genes are TRBV15 and TRBJ1-4; a weak D match, TRBD1 (5 bases). This TCR was sampled from a man younger than 30 with COVID-19, enrolled during active disease. The CDR3 sequence: CATSSEGLEGEKLFF. DNA of the CDR3: TGTGCCACCAGCTCTGAGGGACTCGAGGGTGAAAAACTGTTTTTT.